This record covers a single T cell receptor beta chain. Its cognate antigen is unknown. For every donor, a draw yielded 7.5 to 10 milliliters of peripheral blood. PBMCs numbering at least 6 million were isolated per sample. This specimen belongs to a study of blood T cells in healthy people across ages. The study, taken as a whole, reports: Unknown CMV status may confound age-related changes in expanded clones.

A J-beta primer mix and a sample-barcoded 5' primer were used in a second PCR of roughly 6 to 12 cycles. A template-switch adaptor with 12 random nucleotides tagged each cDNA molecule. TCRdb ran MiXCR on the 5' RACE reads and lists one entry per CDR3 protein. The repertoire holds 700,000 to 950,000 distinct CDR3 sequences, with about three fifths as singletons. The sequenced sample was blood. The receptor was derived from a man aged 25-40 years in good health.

CDR3 coding DNA: TGTGCCAGCAGCCCCAACCCCGGGACGTATCGGCATGGCTACACCTTC. This translates into CASSPNPGTYRHGYTF. The chain joins TRBV11-2 to TRBJ1-2, with a possible D match to TRBD1 (5 bases). Looked up from germline, CDR1 is SGHAT and CDR2 is FQNNGV. The CDR3 has 16 amino acids. V lost 5 bases and J lost 6, with 22 bases in between.